Listed below are T cell receptor beta chains from one sample, sequenced in a study of OX40 agonist ivuxolimab in advanced cancers. Generated by immunoSEQ multiplex PCR, the TCRdb table keeps only in-frame clones and is missing some. Of tens of thousands of clones in the sample, around 80% were seen once. Sequencing was performed on CD4+ or CD8+ T cells sorted from blood, taken in a trial of the OX40 agonist ivuxolimab. Receptors were obtained from an adult with an advanced solid tumor such as melanoma, head and neck, liver or kidney cancer. Each CDR3 is given with its conserved first and last residue. D genes are given only for firm matches. Clone size is not always given. Where it is, it says once, few, many or a class for expanded clones.

.,TRBV29-1,.,13,TRBJ2-5,TGCAGCGTCCTAAGGGGGGTGCAAGAGACCCAGTACTTC,CSVLRGVQETQYF
.,TRBV11-1,.,15,TRBJ2-3,TGTGCCAGCAGCTTAGAGGTCTCCAGCACAGATACGCAGTATTTT,CASSLEVSSTDTQYF
.,TRBV5-6,.,16,TRBJ1-4,TGTGCCAGCAGCTGGGGCCCCGGGACGGGAAATGAAAAACTGTTTTTT,CASSWGPGTGNEKLFF
.,TRBV7-8,.,13,TRBJ1-1,TGTGCCAGCAGCCAAGAGGGGGGCACTGAAGCTTTCTTT,CASSQEGGTEAFF
.,TRBV11-3,.,13,TRBJ2-7,TGTGCCAGCAGCTTAGATCAGGTGGGCGAGCAGTACTTC,CASSLDQVGEQYF
.,TRBV21-1,.,14,TRBJ2-1,TGTGCCAGCCTTCGGACCACGGGGGGAAATGAGCAGTTCTTC,CASLRTTGGNEQFF
.,TRBV30,.,14,TRBJ1-1,TGTGCCTGGAGGCTGGACACTAGGAACACTGAAGCTTTCTTT,CAWRLDTRNTEAFF
.,TRBV4-1,.,14,TRBJ2-2,TGCGCCAGCAATGACTTCCCGAACACCGGGGAGCTGTTTTTT,CASNDFPNTGELFF
.,TRBV10-3,.,13,TRBJ2-7,TGTGCCATCAGTAGCGGAACTTCCTACGAGCAGTACTTC,CAISSGTSYEQYF
.,TRBV9,TRBD2,15,TRBJ2-1,TGTGCCAGCAGCGTAGTAGCGGGAGGGCCAAATGAGCAGTTCTTC,CASSVVAGGPNEQFF
.,TRBV5-8,.,15,TRBJ2-1,TGTGCCAGCAGCTTGGGCGAAGGACAGCTCAATGAGCAGTTCTTC,CASSLGEGQLNEQFF
.,TRBV7-9,TRBD1,14,TRBJ2-7,TGTGCCAGCACCGACAGGGACAGCTCCTACGAGCAGTACTTC,CASTDRDSSYEQYF
.,TRBV5-4,TRBD1,19,TRBJ2-3,TGTGCCAGCAGCGGGGACAGCCTGACGTCCAGGCTTAGCACAGATACGCAGTATTTT,CASSGDSLTSRLSTDTQYF
.,TRBV4-1,.,13,TRBJ2-7,TGCGCCAGCAGCCAAGACAGTTTCTACGAGCAGTACTTC,CASSQDSFYEQYF
.,TRBV5-3,TRBD1,16,TRBJ2-5,TGTGCCAGAAGGCGGGCCCAGGGACAGTCCCAAGAGACCCAGTACTTC,CARRRAQGQSQETQYF
few,TRBV11-1,.,12,TRBJ2-5,TGTGCCAGCAGCTTATCGGCGGAGACCCAGTACTTC,CASSLSAETQYF
.,TRBV9,TRBD2,14,TRBJ2-7,TGTGCCAGCAGCGAACGGGAGGCGACCTACGAGCAGTACTTC,CASSEREATYEQYF
.,TRBV7-2,.,15,TRBJ2-1,TGTGCCAGCAGCTTAGCGGACTCCCTATACAATGAGCAGTTCTTC,CASSLADSLYNEQFF
.,TRBV5-4,.,12,TRBJ1-2,TGTGCCAGCAGCTTGGGGGGAGATGGCTACACCTTC,CASSLGGDGYTF
.,TRBV7-9,.,13,TRBJ2-7,TGTGCCAGCAGCTTAACCGGGGCTGGCGAGCAGTACTTC,CASSLTGAGEQYF
.,TRBV12-5,TRBD1,14,TRBJ2-2,TGTGCTAGTGCCCCAGGGGGTAGTGCCGGGGAGCTGTTTTTT,CASAPGGSAGELFF
.,TRBV5-6,.,11,TRBJ1-1,TGTGCCAGCAGCTCCGGGACTAGAGCTTTCTTT,CASSSGTRAFF
few,TRBV11-2,.,11,TRBJ2-3,TGTGCCAGCAGCTTAGACCAAACGCAGTATTTT,CASSLDQTQYF
.,TRBV9,.,15,TRBJ2-7,TGTGCCAGCAGCGTAGGAGGAGGGGGGTCCTACGAGCAGTACTTC,CASSVGGGGSYEQYF
.,TRBV10-1,TRBD2,17,TRBJ2-3,TGCGCCAGCATTACTCAGCCCGGGAGGGCCTGCACAGATACGCAGTATTTT,CASITQPGRACTDTQYF
once,TRBV6-5,.,16,TRBJ1-3,TGTGCCAGCAGTTACTCTGACACCGGCTCTGGAAACACCATATATTTT,CASSYSDTGSGNTIYF
.,TRBV23-1,TRBD1,14,TRBJ1-5,TGCGCCAGCAGTCGTGACAGGGCCCATCAGCCCCAGCATTTT,CASSRDRAHQPQHF
.,TRBV2,.,15,TRBJ2-1,TGTGCCAGCAGTTTAGGGCAGGGATTGGTAAATGAGCAGTTCTTC,CASSLGQGLVNEQFF
.,TRBV6-5,.,15,TRBJ1-1,TGTGCCAGCACTCAAGTATCCGGGGGAAACACTGAAGCTTTCTTT,CASTQVSGGNTEAFF
.,TRBV15,TRBD2,18,TRBJ2-7,TGTGCCACCAGCAGAGATAGACTAGCGGGAGGTGTCGGTGGCGAGCAGTACTTC,CATSRDRLAGGVGGEQYF
.,TRBV7-8,TRBD2,16,TRBJ2-3,TGTGCCGGTAACTCGGGAGGGACGAGTAGCACAGATACGCAGTATTTT,CAGNSGGTSSTDTQYF
few,TRBV5-1,.,13,TRBJ1-4,TGCGCCAGCAGTGCAGGGGTTAATGAAAAACTGTTTTTT,CASSAGVNEKLFF
once,TRBV28,TRBD1,15,TRBJ2-3,TGTGCCAGCAGCTCACCGGGACAGTTCACAGATACGCAGTATTTT,CASSSPGQFTDTQYF
.,TRBV30,TRBD1,15,TRBJ1-4,TGTGCCTGCGGGACAGGGGGCACAGGGGGCGAAAAACTGTTTTTT,CACGTGGTGGEKLFF
.,TRBV9,.,15,TRBJ1-2,TGTGCCAGCAGCGTAGGTAAACCCTCTAACTATGGCTACACCTTC,CASSVGKPSNYGYTF
few,TRBV4-2,.,19,TRBJ1-4,TGTGCCAGCAGCCAAGATCGGCGGGTGGGGGGTGCAACTAATGAAAAACTGTTTTTT,CASSQDRRVGGATNEKLFF
.,TRBV28,TRBD2,16,TRBJ2-1,TGTGCCAGCAGTTTACGGGGACTAGTTGCATCCGCCGAGCAGTTCTTC,CASSLRGLVASAEQFF
once,TRBV5-1,.,15,TRBJ2-3,TGCGCCAGCAGCTTGGGTAGCGGACACACAGATACGCAGTATTTT,CASSLGSGHTDTQYF
.,TRBV9,TRBD2,15,TRBJ2-1,TGTGCCAGCAGCGTAGTAGCGGGGGGATGGAATGAGCAGTTCTTC,CASSVVAGGWNEQFF
.,TRBV30,TRBD2,15,TRBJ2-1,TGTGCCTGGAGTGTATGGGGCGGGGGGGCCTCTGAGCAGTTCTTC,CAWSVWGGGASEQFF
.,TRBV5-5,TRBD2,16,TRBJ2-7,TGTGCCAGCAGCTCGGGACTAGCGGGGGGCAGGTACGAGCAGTACTTC,CASSSGLAGGRYEQYF
.,TRBV29-1,.,12,TRBJ2-2,TGCAGCGCGAAAGTAGGCACCGGGGAGCTGTTTTTT,CSAKVGTGELFF
.,TRBV7-6,.,14,TRBJ2-5,TGTGCCAGCAGCTCTCGACGGAGTAGAGAGACCCAGTACTTC,CASSSRRSRETQYF
.,TRBV27,.,15,TRBJ1-5,TGTGCCAGCAGTTTTAGGGGGACGTTAAATCAGCCCCAGCATTTT,CASSFRGTLNQPQHF
.,TRBV6-5,TRBD2,14,TRBJ2-5,TGTGCCAGCAGTCTACTAGCGGGAGAAGAGACCCAGTACTTC,CASSLLAGEETQYF
.,TRBV19,.,15,TRBJ2-1,TGTGCCAGTAGTATGGGACAGCCAGGGAGGGCAGAACAGTTCTTC,CASSMGQPGRAEQFF
once,TRBV19,TRBD1,15,TRBJ1-2,TGCGCCAGTAGTATGGCCGAGGACAGGGGCTATGGCTACACCTTC,CASSMAEDRGYGYTF
.,TRBV28,.,15,TRBJ1-4,TGTGCCAGCAGTTTGGGGGGGTCGACTAATGAAAAACTGTTTTTT,CASSLGGSTNEKLFF
once,TRBV7-9,.,14,TRBJ2-3,TGTGCCAGCAGCCCGCGGGACAGCACAGATACGCAGTATTTT,CASSPRDSTDTQYF